This T cell receptor (beta chain) was found in a study of shared clonotypes between healthy human individuals. Comments on this clone: This CDR3 is also generated by other DNA sequences in the sample.

V shed 3 bases and J shed 0 bases, with 7 bases lying between them. In germline, CDR1 is SQVTM, CDR2 ANQGSEA. The CDR3 runs to 13 residues. Measured with immunoSEQ multiplex PCR; TCRdb has only the in-frame clones, and not every one. This table has 2 million to 2.5 million clones, around 95% appearing once. This clonotype originated in a man aged 18 to 29 in good health. Material for sequencing was naive CD4+ T cells sorted from blood. Subset: CD45RA+ positively selected. The rearrangement uses TRBV29-1 and TRBJ2-3, with D maybe TRBD2 (6 bases). The CDR3 DNA follows: TGCAGCGTTGACGGGGGTAGCACAGATACGCAGTATTTT. It yields the protein CSVDGGSTDTQYF.